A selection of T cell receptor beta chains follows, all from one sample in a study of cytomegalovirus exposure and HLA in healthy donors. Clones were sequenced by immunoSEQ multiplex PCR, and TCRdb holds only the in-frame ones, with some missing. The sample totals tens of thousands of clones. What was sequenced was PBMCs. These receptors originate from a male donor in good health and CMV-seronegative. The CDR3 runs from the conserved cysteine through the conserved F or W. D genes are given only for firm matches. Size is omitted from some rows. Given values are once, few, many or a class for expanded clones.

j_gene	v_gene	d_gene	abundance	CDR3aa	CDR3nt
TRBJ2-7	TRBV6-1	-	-	CASRARASYEQYF	TGTGCCAGCAGGGCCAGGGCATCCTACGAGCAGTACTTC
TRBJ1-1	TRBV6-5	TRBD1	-	CASSPGQGGPAFF	TGTGCCAGCAGCCCGGGACAGGGGGGTCCGGCTTTCTTT
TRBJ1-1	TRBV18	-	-	CASSPEAGETEAFF	TGTGCCAGCTCACCAGAAGCCGGGGAGACTGAAGCTTTCTTT
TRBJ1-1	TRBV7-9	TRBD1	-	CASSRDRGEAFF	TGTGCCAGCAGCCGCGACAGGGGGGAAGCTTTCTTT
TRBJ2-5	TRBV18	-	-	CASSPPQEEGQYF	TGTGCCAGCTCACCACCCCAGGAAGAGGGACAGTACTTC
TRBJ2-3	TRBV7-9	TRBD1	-	CASSPGTGDTDTQYF	TGTGCCAGCAGCCCCGGGACAGGGGACACAGATACGCAGTATTTT
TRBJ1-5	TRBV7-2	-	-	CASSLDSGEQPQHF	TGTGCCAGCAGCTTAGATTCCGGGGAGCAGCCCCAGCATTTT
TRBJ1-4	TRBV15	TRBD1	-	CATSRGPRGINEKLFF	TGTGCCACCAGCAGGGGGCCCAGGGGGATTAATGAAAAACTGTTTTTT
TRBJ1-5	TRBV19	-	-	CASSMTGDQPQHF	TGTGCCAGTAGTATGACCGGAGATCAGCCCCAGCATTTT
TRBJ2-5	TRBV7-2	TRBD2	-	CASSGGSGETQYF	TGTGCCAGCAGCGGCGGGAGCGGGGAGACCCAGTACTTC
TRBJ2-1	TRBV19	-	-	CASSLPGLTGNEQFF	TGTGCCAGTAGTCTACCGGGACTGACCGGCAATGAGCAGTTCTTC
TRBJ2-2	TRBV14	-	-	CASSQDSPGFRKANTGELFF	TGTGCCAGCAGCCAAGATAGCCCAGGGTTTCGTAAAGCGAACACCGGGGAGCTGTTTTTT
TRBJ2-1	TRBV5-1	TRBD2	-	CASSLAVASGRNEQFF	TGCGCCAGCAGCTTGGCCGTGGCTAGCGGACGCAATGAGCAGTTCTTC
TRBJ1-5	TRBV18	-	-	CASSAGMLNQPQHF	TGTGCCAGCTCAGCAGGAATGTTGAATCAGCCCCAGCATTTT
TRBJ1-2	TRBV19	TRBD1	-	CASSKTGGAYGYTF	TGTGCCAGTAGCAAAACAGGGGGCGCCTATGGCTACACCTTC
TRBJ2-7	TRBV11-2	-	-	CASSLSGAPEQYF	TGTGCCAGCAGCTTATCAGGGGCCCCCGAGCAGTACTTC
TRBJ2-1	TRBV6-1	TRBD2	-	CASSEVGWVAGVRNEQFF	TGTGCCAGCAGTGAAGTCGGATGGGTAGCGGGAGTCCGCAATGAGCAGTTCTTC
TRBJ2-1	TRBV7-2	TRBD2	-	CASSLSLTSGRPQFF	TGTGCCAGCAGCTTAAGCTTGACTAGCGGGAGACCGCAGTTCTTC
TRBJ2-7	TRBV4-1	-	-	CASRTGPGGSYEQYF	TGCGCCAGCAGGACAGGCCCCGGCGGCTCCTACGAGCAGTACTTC
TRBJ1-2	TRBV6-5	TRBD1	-	CASSRQGNYGYTF	TGTGCCAGCAGTAGACAGGGCAACTATGGCTACACCTTC
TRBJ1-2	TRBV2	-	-	CASSENPDSGYTF	TGTGCCAGCAGTGAAAATCCTGATAGTGGCTACACCTTC
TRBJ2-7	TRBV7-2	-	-	CASTSDSGYYEQYF	TGTGCCAGCACCTCCGACAGTGGATACTACGAGCAGTACTTC
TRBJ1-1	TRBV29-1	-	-	CSADGGQNTEAFF	TGCAGCGCCGACGGCGGACAGAACACTGAAGCTTTCTTT
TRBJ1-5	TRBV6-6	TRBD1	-	CASRVQGQPQHF	TGTGCCAGCAGGGTACAGGGGCAGCCCCAGCATTTT
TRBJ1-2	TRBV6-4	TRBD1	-	CASRGGQGVNYGYTF	TGTGCCAGCAGGGGTGGACAGGGGGTTAACTATGGCTACACCTTC
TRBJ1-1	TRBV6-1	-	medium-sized	CASSEEEGRGTEAFF	TGTGCCAGCAGTGAAGAGGAAGGGAGAGGCACTGAAGCTTTCTTT
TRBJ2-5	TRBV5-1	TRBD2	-	CASSPAGVGETQYF	TGCGCCAGCAGCCCGGCGGGAGTTGGAGAGACCCAGTACTTC
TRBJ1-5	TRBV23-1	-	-	CASSQCRQGGQPQHF	TGCGCCAGCAGTCAATGTCGGCAGGGAGGTCAGCCCCAGCATTTT
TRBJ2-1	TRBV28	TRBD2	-	CASSSRTSGLYNEQFF	TGTGCCAGCAGTTCGCGGACTAGCGGGCTGTACAATGAGCAGTTCTTC